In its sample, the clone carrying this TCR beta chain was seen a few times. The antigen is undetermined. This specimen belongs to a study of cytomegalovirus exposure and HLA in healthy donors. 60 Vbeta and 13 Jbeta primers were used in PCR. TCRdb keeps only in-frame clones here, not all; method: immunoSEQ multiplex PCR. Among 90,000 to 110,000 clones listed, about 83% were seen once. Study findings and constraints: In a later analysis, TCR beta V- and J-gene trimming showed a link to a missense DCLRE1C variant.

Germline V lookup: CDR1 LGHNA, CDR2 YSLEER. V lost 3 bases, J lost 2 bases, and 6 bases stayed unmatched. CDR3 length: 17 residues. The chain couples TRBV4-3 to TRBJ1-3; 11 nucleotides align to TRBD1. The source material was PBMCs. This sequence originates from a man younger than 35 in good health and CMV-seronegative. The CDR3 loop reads CASSQGQGVGAGNTIYF. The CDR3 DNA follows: TGCGCCAGCAGCCAGGGACAGGGGGTCGGAGCTGGAAACACCATATATTTT.